Reported below is one T cell receptor (beta chain). No antigen is known for it. Primers included in the PCR were 60 Vbeta and 13 Jbeta primers. The repertoire was sequenced with immunoSEQ multiplex PCR; TCRdb's copy has only in-frame clones and lacks some. The table lists more than 140,000 clones, about 79% of them singletons. The data originate from a study of cytomegalovirus exposure and HLA in healthy donors. Study-level points and caveats: The study designated 150 or so TCR beta chains cytomegalovirus-associated. Reported results showed that the classifier diagnosed cytomegalovirus status with high specificity and sensitivity.

This CDR3 has 13 residues. V was cut by 0 bases and J by 6 bases, with 9 bases left in between. Germline loops: CDR1 SGHDT, CDR2 YYEEEE. This receptor was taken from a male donor in good health and CMV-seronegative. The genes are TRBV5-6 and TRBJ1-1; D not certain. Sequencing input: PBMCs. CDR3 sequence reads: CASSLGTVAEAFF. CDR3 in DNA: TGTGCCAGCAGCTTGGGTACGGTCGCTGAAGCTTTCTTT.